The 17 T cell receptor beta chains presented below share a single source sample, sequenced in a study of T cell responses to AZD1222 COVID-19 vaccine. Only in-frame clones appear in the TCRdb table, and some are missing; sequencing was by immunoSEQ multiplex PCR. The data hold over 120,000 clones, with about 86% observed a single time. The sequenced sample was peripheral blood, obtained 28 days after the second AZD1222 dose. The receptors derive from an adult who received the AZD1222 COVID-19 vaccine.

The rearrangement joins TRBV10-1 to TRBJ2-1; a weak D match, TRBD2 (5 bases). Trimming removed 5 bases at V and 0 bases at J, with 11 bases between. Germline V lookup: CDR1 WNHNN, CDR2 SYGVQD (reference sequence). The CDR3 is made up of 15 amino acids. CDR3 protein: CASSTGISSYNEQFF. As DNA, the CDR3 is TGCGCCAGCAGTACCGGGATTAGCTCCTACAATGAGCAGTTCTTC.

This clone is judged medium-sized (0.01 to 0.1%). The chain couples TRBV6-4 to TRBJ2-3; D unclear. Germline V gives CDR1 MRHNA, CDR2 SNTAGT. Between the trimmed V and J ends, which lost 0 bases and 4 bases, there was a span of 8 bases. The CDR3 runs to 14 residues. CDR3 bases: TGTGCCAGCAGTGACTCTATTGGCTCAGATACGCAGTATTTT. This sequence encodes CASSDSIGSDTQYF.

This clone appeared a few times. CDR3 amino acids: CASKGIAEAFF. CDR3 coding DNA: TGTGCCAGCAAGGGGATCGCTGAAGCTTTCTTT. The V and J genes are TRBV4-2 and TRBJ1-1, with D tentatively TRBD1 (5 bases). V lost 7 bases and J 6 bases, leaving 9 bases between the germline ends. The length of the CDR3 is 11 residues. Germline V lookup: CDR1 LGHNA, CDR2 YNFKEQ.

The V and J genes are TRBV10-3 and TRBJ1-4, with D maybe TRBD1 (5 bases). Trimming left V 10 bases short and J 3 bases short, with 12 bases between. This CDR3 is built from 13 residues. Germline values: CDR1 ENHRY, CDR2 SYGVKD. The chain's CDR3 is CASCGDANEKLFF. The CDR3 nucleotides are TGTGCCAGCTGCGGGGACGCTAATGAAAAACTGTTTTTT.

The rearrangement links TRBV29-1 to TRBJ2-5; D uncertain. CDR1 SQVTM and CDR2 ANQGSEA come from the germline V gene. V was clipped by 4 bases and J by 2 bases, with 8 bases between them. CDR3 length: 12 residues. The CDR3 DNA reads TGCAGCGTTGGTGGGATTCAAGAGACCCAGTACTTC. This sequence encodes CSVGGIQETQYF.

V is TRBV7-9 and J is TRBJ1-2; no definite D call. CDR1 and CDR2 from the germline V gene are SEHNR and FQNEAQ (reference sequence). The V end was cut by 10 bases, the J end by 2 bases, with 17 bases between. This CDR3 is 14 amino acids long. The CDR3 DNA reads as TGTGCCACCTCCCCGGCGCAAGGAAACTATGGCTACACCTTC. It codes for CATSPAQGNYGYTF.

The sample holds a few counts of this clone. The chain uses TRBV6-1 and TRBJ1-2; D is unclear. Germline loops: CDR1 MNHNS, CDR2 SASEGT. V gave up 3 bases and J gave up 5 bases, with 4 bases separating them. This CDR3 is built from 11 residues. CDR3: CASSESYGYTF. CDR3 bases: TGTGCCAGCAGTGAGTCGTATGGCTACACCTTC.

This rearrangement joins TRBV5-1 to TRBJ2-2, with 7 bases lining up with TRBD1. V dropped 1 base and J dropped 3; count of bases not matched to a gene: 6. CDR1 and CDR2 from the germline V gene are SGHRS and YFSETQ. The CDR3 runs to 16 residues. CDR3 amino acids: CASSLIRGTDTGELFF. The CDR3 nucleotides read TGCGCCAGCAGCTTGATCAGGGGGACGGACACCGGGGAGCTGTTTTTT.

J is TRBJ1-2 and V is TRBV15, with D unresolved. The germline gives CDR1 LNHNV, CDR2 YYDKDF (reference sequence). The CDR3 runs 14 residues. V shed 0 bases and J shed 6 bases, with 11 bases lying between them. The CDR3 coding sequence is TGTGCCACCAGCAGAGATCTAGGAGTAGATGGCTACACCTTC. Amino acids: CATSRDLGVDGYTF.

V and J are TRBV27 and TRBJ2-7, with D possibly being TRBD1 (6 bases). This CDR3 region has 15 residues. Per germline, CDR1 MNHEY and CDR2 SMNVEV (reference sequence). Trimming stripped 0 bases from V and 0 bases from J, with 9 bases between. The CDR3 coding sequence is TGTGCCAGCAGTTTATCAACAGGGTACTCCTACGAGCAGTACTTC. Amino acid sequence: CASSLSTGYSYEQYF.

This chain joins TRBV5-8 and TRBJ1-4; no reliable D call. CDR3 length: 15 amino acids. The germline V and J ends were trimmed by 2 bases and 5 bases, with 13 bases remaining between them. Germline-derived CDR1 and CDR2 are SGHTS and YDEGEE. The CDR3 reads CASSFYNSLNEKLFF. CDR3 nucleotides: TGTGCCAGCAGCTTTTACAATTCCCTGAATGAAAAACTGTTTTTT. Variable domain in full (rest from reference TRBV5-8 and TRBJ1-4): EAGVTQSPTHLIKTRGQQATLRCSPISGHTSVYWYQQALGLGLQFLLWYDEGEERNRGNFPPRFSGRQFPNYSSELNVNALELEDSALYLCASSFYNSLNEKLFFGSGTQLSVL.

The chain has TRBV30 and TRBJ1-4; unclear D gene. CDR3 size: 12 residues. The germline V gene has CDR1 GTSNPN and CDR2 SVGIG (reference sequence). V was shortened by 3 bases and J by 4 bases, with 6 bases between the two germline ends. CDR3 region: CAWRRINEKLFF. CDR3 DNA: TGTGCCTGGAGAAGGATTAATGAAAAACTGTTTTTT.

The rearrangement links TRBV28 to TRBJ2-3; D is ambiguous. This CDR3 spans 13 amino acids. Trimming removed 2 bases at V and 2 bases at J, with 5 bases between. The V gene's germline CDR1 is MDHEN and CDR2 SYDVKM. CDR3 residues: CASSLANTDTQYF. The CDR3 DNA sequence: TGTGCCAGCAGTTTAGCGAACACAGATACGCAGTATTTT.

V is TRBV10-3 and J is TRBJ2-7; 7 nucleotides agree with TRBD1. The J segment lost 0 bases and the V segment lost 6 bases, leaving 14 bases of the junction unmatched. The CDR3 spans 17 residues. Per germline, CDR1 ENHRY and CDR2 SYGVKD. The CDR3 region is CAIRAGEGTESSYEQYF. CDR3 in DNA: TGTGCCATCAGAGCAGGGGAAGGGACAGAGAGCTCCTACGAGCAGTACTTC.

The rearrangement joins TRBV18 to TRBJ2-7, with no clear D. The length of the CDR3 is 12 residues. Germline loops: CDR1 KGHSH, CDR2 LQKENI. Trimming shortened V by 2 bases and J by 4 bases, and 6 bases separated the two germline ends. The CDR3 bases are TGTGCCAGCTCACCATTGGGATACGAGCAGTACTTC. Encoded protein: CASSPLGYEQYF.

The genes are TRBV10-3 and TRBJ1-5; D perhaps matches TRBD1 (6 bases). V lost 6 bases, J lost 5 bases, and 14 bases lay in between. The CDR3 has 14 amino acids. The germline CDR1 and CDR2 sequences are ENHRY and SYGVKD. The CDR3 DNA reads TGTGCCATCAGCCAAGGGGGTTACGATCAGCCCCAGCATTTT. Its protein product is CAISQGGYDQPQHF.

The CDR3 sequence: CASSPRDSTGETQYF. CDR3 nucleotides: TGTGCCAGTAGTCCCCGGGACTCCACGGGTGAGACCCAGTACTTC. The V call is TRBV19, the J call TRBJ2-5, with a weak D call TRBD2 (6 bases). Germline values: CDR1 LNHDA, CDR2 SQIVND (reference sequence). CDR3 length: 15 amino acids. V was shortened by 5 bases and J by 5 bases, with 18 bases between the two germline ends.